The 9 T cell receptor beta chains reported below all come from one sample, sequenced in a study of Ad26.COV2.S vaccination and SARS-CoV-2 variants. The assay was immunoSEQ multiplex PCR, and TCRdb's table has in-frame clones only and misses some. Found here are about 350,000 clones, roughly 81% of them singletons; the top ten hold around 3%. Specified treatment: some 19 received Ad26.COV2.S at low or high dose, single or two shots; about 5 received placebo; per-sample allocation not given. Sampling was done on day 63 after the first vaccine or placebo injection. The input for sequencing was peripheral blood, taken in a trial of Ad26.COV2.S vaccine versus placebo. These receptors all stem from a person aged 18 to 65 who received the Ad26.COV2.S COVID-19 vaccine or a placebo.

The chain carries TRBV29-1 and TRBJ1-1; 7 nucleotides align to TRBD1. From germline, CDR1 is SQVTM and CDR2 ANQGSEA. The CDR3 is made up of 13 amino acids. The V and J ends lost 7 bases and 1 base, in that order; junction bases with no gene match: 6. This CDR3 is CSGVRDRNTEAFF. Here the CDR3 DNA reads TGCAGCGGAGTCCGGGACAGGAACACTGAAGCTTTCTTT.

In DNA, the CDR3 is TGTGCCAGCAGCCACCGGACTAGCGGGTCCTCCTACGAGCAGTACTTC. This sequence encodes CASSHRTSGSSYEQYF. The gene calls are TRBV3-1 (or the pseudogene TRBV3-2) and TRBJ2-7; TRBD2 matches at 11 bases. Germline CDR1 LGHDT, CDR2 YNNKEL (reference sequence). V lost 3 bases and J lost 0; bases outside the gene matches: 4. The CDR3 is made up of 16 amino acids.

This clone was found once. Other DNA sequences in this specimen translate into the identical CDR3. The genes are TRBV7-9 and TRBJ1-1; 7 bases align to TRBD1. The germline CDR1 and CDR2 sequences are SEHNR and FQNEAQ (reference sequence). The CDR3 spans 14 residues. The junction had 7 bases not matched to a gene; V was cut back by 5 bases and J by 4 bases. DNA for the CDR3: TGTGCCAGCAGCCTCGTAGGGGGCGGCACTGAAGCTTTCTTT. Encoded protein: CASSLVGGGTEAFF.

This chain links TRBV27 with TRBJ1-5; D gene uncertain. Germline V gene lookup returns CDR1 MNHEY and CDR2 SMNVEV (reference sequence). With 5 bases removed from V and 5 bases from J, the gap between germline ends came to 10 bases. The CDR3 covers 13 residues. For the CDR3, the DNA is TGTGCCAGCAGTATCGCGAGGGATCAGCCCCAGCATTTT. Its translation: CASSIARDQPQHF.

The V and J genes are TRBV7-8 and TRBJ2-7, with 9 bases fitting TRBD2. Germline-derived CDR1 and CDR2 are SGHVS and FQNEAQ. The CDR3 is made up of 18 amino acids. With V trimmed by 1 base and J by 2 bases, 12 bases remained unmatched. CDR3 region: CASSLVRGRLAGTYEQYF. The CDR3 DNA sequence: TGTGCCAGCAGCTTAGTAAGGGGTCGGCTAGCGGGGACCTACGAGCAGTACTTC.

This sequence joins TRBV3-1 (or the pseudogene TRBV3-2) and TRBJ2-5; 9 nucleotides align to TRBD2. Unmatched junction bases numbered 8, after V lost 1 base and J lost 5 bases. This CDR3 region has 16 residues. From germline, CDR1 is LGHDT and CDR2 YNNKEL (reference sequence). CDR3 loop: CASSQVSGRGVETQYF. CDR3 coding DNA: TGTGCCAGCAGCCAAGTTAGCGGGAGAGGCGTGGAGACCCAGTACTTC.

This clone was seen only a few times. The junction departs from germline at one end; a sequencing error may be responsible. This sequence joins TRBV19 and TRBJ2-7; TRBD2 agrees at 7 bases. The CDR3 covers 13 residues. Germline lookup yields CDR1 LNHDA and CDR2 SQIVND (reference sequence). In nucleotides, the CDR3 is TGTGCCAGTAGAATAGCGGGTACCTACGAGCAGTACTTC. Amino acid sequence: CASRIAGTYEQYF.

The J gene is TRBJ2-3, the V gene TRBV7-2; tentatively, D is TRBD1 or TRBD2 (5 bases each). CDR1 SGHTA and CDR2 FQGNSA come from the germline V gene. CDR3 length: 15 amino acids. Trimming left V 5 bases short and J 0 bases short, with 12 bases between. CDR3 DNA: TGTGCCAGCAGCCTTCCGGGACCGAGCACAGATACGCAGTATTTT. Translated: CASSLPGPSTDTQYF.

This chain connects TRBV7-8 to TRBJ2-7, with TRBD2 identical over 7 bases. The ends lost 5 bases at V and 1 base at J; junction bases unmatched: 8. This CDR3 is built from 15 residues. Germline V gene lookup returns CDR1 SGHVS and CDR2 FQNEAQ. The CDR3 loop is CASSLREGKSYEQYF. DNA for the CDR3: TGTGCCAGCAGCCTAAGGGAGGGAAAGTCCTACGAGCAGTACTTC.